This T cell receptor (beta chain) was recorded in a study of long-term antiretroviral therapy in people with HIV. Study-wide findings and caveats: Within the repertoire, clones expanded before ART were dominant at all time points. Once patients were on ART, diversity went higher but still fell short of transplant donor controls. When set beside controls, HIV repertoires had CDR3 length ranges that were narrower.

With respect to this clone: The antigen is unknown.

This CDR3 region has 15 residues. V lost 0 bases and J lost 2, with 11 bases in between. Germline loops: CDR1 WNHNN, CDR2 SYGVQD (reference sequence). They ran version v3.0 of the immunoSEQ assay at survey level. Each sample had sequencing targeting about 40,000-55,000 T-cell genomes. Produced via immunoSEQ multiplex PCR; TCRdb's table is partial and in-frame only. The sample lists about 28,000 clones, 95% occurring once. This sample comprised unsorted PBMCs, obtained 5.3 years after starting antiretroviral therapy. The chain couples TRBV10-1 to TRBJ2-7; D gene unclear. This receptor was taken from a man over 45 with HIV. The DNA for the CDR3 is TGCGCCAGCAGTGAGTCTCCAACGGACCCCTACGAGCAGTACTTC. This gives the protein CASSESPTDPYEQYF.